The 12 T cell receptor beta chains reported below all come from one sample, sequenced in a study of T cell changes during pregnancy in multiple sclerosis. Data came from immunoSEQ multiplex PCR; TCRdb stores just in-frame clones and leaves some out. The sample has just under 85,000 clones; 90% to 95% are singletons. The sample here was peripheral blood, taken in the first trimester of pregnancy. Every receptor here comes from a female donor with multiple sclerosis, enrolled in a pregnancy study.

The chain couples TRBV29-1 to TRBJ2-5, with 8 bases matching TRBD1. The CDR3 is 15 amino acids. Trimming cost V 1 base and J 4 bases; bases outside gene matches: 8. Germline CDR1 is SQVTM and CDR2 is ANQGSEA. The CDR3 nucleotides are TGCAGCGTTGAAGGTGGCAGGGGGCGCGGAGAGACCCAGTACTTC. Translating gives CSVEGGRGRGETQYF.

This chain joins TRBV6-1 and TRBJ2-7, with 7 bases lining up with TRBD2. Germline CDR1 and CDR2: MNHNS and SASEGT. The CDR3 covers 14 residues. The V and J ends lost 2 bases and 3 bases, in that order; junction bases with no gene match: 4. The CDR3 DNA is TGTGCCAGCAGTGAATTCGGGAGGTTCTACGAGCAGTACTTC. This codes for CASSEFGRFYEQYF.

CDR3 loop: CASSPPLDRDSPLHF. CDR3 DNA sequence: TGTGCCAGCAGCCCCCCGCTGGACAGAGATTCACCCCTCCACTTT. V is TRBV5-6 and J is TRBJ1-6; TRBD1 might be the D (6 bases). This CDR3 region has 15 residues. Per the germline V gene, CDR1 is SGHDT and CDR2 is YYEEEE. The germline V and J ends were trimmed by 4 bases and 8 bases, with 16 bases remaining between them.

The chain combines TRBV7-2 with TRBJ1-4; D not certain. This CDR3 spans 12 amino acids. V shed 5 bases and J shed 5 bases, with 6 bases lying between them. Germline CDR1 SGHTA, CDR2 FQGNSA. The CDR3 sequence is CASSRLNEKLFF. The CDR3 DNA reads TGTGCCAGCAGCCGACTGAATGAAAAACTGTTTTTT.

The J gene is TRBJ1-4, the V gene TRBV5-1; D remains unclear. This CDR3 spans 15 amino acids. In germline, CDR1 is SGHRS, CDR2 YFSETQ. The V end lost 1 base, the J end lost 4 bases, and 11 bases lay between the germline ends. CDR3 coding DNA: TGCGCCAGCAGCTTGACCCCTCAGGTTAATGAAAAACTGTTTTTT. Encoded protein: CASSLTPQVNEKLFF.

The rearrangement joins TRBV27 to TRBJ1-5, with 7 bases fitting TRBD1. The CDR3 has 14 residues. The V and J ends lost 8 bases and 2 bases, in that order; junction bases with no gene match: 6. The V gene's germline CDR1 is MNHEY and CDR2 SMNVEV (reference sequence). The CDR3 protein is CASGRQGGNQPQHF. The CDR3 nucleotides are TGTGCCAGCGGACGACAGGGAGGCAATCAGCCCCAGCATTTT.

This chain connects TRBV28 to TRBJ2-1, with 7 bases matching TRBD1. Per the germline V gene, CDR1 is MDHEN and CDR2 is SYDVKM. J lost 3 bases, V lost 6 bases, and 5 bases had no gene match. The CDR3 covers 14 residues. CDR3 bases: TGTGCCAGCAGCCCTAGACAGGGCTACAATGAGCAGTTCTTC. Translating gives CASSPRQGYNEQFF. Full variable domain (missing parts from reference TRBV28 and TRBJ2-1): DVKVTQSSRYLVKRTGEKVFLECVQDMDHENMFWYRQDPGLGLRLIYFSYDVKMKEKGDIPEGYSVSREKKERFSLILESASTNQTSMYLCASSPRQGYNEQFFGPGTRLTVL.

This sequence joins TRBV5-1 and TRBJ1-1; D call uncertain. CDR3 size: 13 residues. CDR1 and CDR2 from the germline V gene are SGHRS and YFSETQ. The ends were cut back, 2 bases at V and 7 bases at J, with 12 bases in the middle. For the CDR3, the DNA is TGCGCCAGCAGCTTTGGGGAGACGCTTGAAGCTTTCTTT. It encodes CASSFGETLEAFF.

The rearrangement uses TRBV9 and TRBJ2-3; 7 bases line up with TRBD2. V dropped 6 bases and J dropped 0; count of bases not matched to a gene: 7. Germline V CDR1 and CDR2: SGDLS, YYNGEE. The CDR3 totals 15 residues. For the CDR3, the DNA is TGTGCCAGCACCACCTCACTAGCGAGCACAGATACGCAGTATTTT. Its translation is CASTTSLASTDTQYF.

V usage is TRBV28 and J usage is TRBJ1-2; TRBD1 agrees at 7 bases. The CDR3 runs 12 residues. Germline V lookup: CDR1 MDHEN, CDR2 SYDVKM. J lost 8 bases, V lost 5 bases, and 5 bases had no gene match. Written as DNA, the CDR3 is TGTGCCAGCAGTCCAGACAGGGTCGGCTACACCTTC. Translated: CASSPDRVGYTF.

The V call is TRBV28, the J call TRBJ2-7; 8 bases map to TRBD1. The CDR3 sequence is 15 residues long. Germline CDR1 reads MDHEN; CDR2 reads SYDVKM. J gave up 6 bases and V 5 bases, and 12 bases lay outside the gene matches. The CDR3: CASSPRGQGASEQYF. The CDR3 DNA follows: TGTGCCAGCAGTCCCCGGGGCCAGGGGGCTAGCGAGCAGTACTTC.

The chain carries TRBV11-3 and TRBJ1-2, with D perhaps TRBD1 (6 bases). The V and J ends lost 3 bases and 8 bases respectively, with 28 bases between them. CDR1 SGHNT and CDR2 YENEEA come from the germline V gene. The CDR3 totals 18 residues. CDR3 amino acids: CASSFTSGGGLLTRGYTF. CDR3 bases: TGTGCCAGCAGCTTCACCTCCGGCGGGGGGCTACTTACTAGGGGCTACACCTTC.